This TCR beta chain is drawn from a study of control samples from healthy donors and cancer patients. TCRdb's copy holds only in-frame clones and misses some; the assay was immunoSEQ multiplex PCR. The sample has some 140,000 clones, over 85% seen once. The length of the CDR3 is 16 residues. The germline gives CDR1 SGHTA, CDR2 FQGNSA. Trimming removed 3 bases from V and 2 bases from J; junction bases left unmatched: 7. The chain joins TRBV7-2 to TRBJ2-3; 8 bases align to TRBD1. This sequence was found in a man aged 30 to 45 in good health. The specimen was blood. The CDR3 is CASSFSQGVNTDTQYF. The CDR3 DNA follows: TGTGCCAGCAGCTTTTCACAGGGGGTAAACACAGATACGCAGTATTTT.